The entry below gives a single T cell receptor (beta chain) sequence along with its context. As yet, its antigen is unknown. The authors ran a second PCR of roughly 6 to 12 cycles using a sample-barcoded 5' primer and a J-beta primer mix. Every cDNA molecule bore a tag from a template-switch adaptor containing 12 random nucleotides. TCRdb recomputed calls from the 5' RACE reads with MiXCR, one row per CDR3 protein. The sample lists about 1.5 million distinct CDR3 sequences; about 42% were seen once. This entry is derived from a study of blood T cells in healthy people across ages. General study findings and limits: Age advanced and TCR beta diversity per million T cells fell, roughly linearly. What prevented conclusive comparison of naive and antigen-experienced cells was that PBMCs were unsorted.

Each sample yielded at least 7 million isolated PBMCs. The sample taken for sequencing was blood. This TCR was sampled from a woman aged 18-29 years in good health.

The CDR3 here is CSVEDLHSFTYGYTF. The DNA of the CDR3 is TGCAGCGTTGAAGATCTTCATAGCTTCACCTATGGCTACACCTTC. The J gene is TRBJ1-2, the V gene TRBV29-1; D is undetermined. This CDR3 region has 15 residues. Germline V gives CDR1 SQVTM, CDR2 ANQGSEA. V was cut by 0 bases and J by 4 bases, with 15 bases left in between. Together with reference TRBV29-1 and TRBJ1-2, the CDR3 gives the full variable domain: SAVISQKPSRDICQRGTSLTIQCQVDSQVTMMFWYRQQPGQSLTLIATANQGSEATYESGFVIDKFPISRPNLTFSTLTVSNMSPEDSSIYLCSVEDLHSFTYGYTFGSGTRLTVV.